The rows below give T cell receptor beta chains drawn from one sample of a study of blood T cells in healthy people across ages. MiXCR was run by TCRdb on the 5' RACE reads, yielding one entry per CDR3 protein. Among about 730,000 distinct CDR3 sequences listed, roughly 41% were seen once. Sequenced: blood. The receptors originated from an older woman in good health. The CDR3 runs from the conserved cysteine through the conserved F or W. A D gene is named only where the DNA matches it firmly. Clone size, where shown, is once, few, many, or a class for clones that have expanded.

TRBV29-1,many,TRBJ2-5,TRBD2,CSVAGTKETQYF,TGCAGCGTTGCTGGGACTAAAGAGACCCAGTACTTC
TRBV2,once,TRBJ2-7,TRBD2,CAYRGGAYEQYF,TGTGCCTACCGGGGAGGGGCCTATGAGCAGTACTTC
TRBV28,.,TRBJ2-1,.,CASSVGAVGREFF,TGTGCCAGCAGTGTGGGGGCTGTGGGAAGGGAGTTCTTC
TRBV4-3,many,TRBJ2-7,TRBD1,CASSRTGPNSYEQYF,TGCGCCAGCAGTCGGACAGGGCCAAACTCCTACGAGCAGTACTTC
TRBV7-2,.,TRBJ1-4,.,CASSLEGWAHNEKLFF,TGTGCCAGCAGCTTAGAGGGTTGGGCGCATAATGAAAAACTGTTTTTT
TRBV4-1,.,TRBJ2-5,TRBD1,CASSQEEGQGAGEAQYF,TGCGCCAGCAGCCAAGAAGAGGGGCAGGGGGCAGGAGAGGCCCAGTACTTC
TRBV7-2,.,TRBJ2-3,TRBD1,CASSTRTGADTQYF,TGTGCCAGCAGCACCCGAACAGGGGCAGATACGCAGTATTTT
TRBV20-1,.,TRBJ2-7,TRBD1,CSACRDRGGEQYF,TGCAGTGCGTGTCGGGACAGGGGTGGCGAGCAGTACTTC
TRBV6-4,.,TRBJ2-7,TRBD2,CASSDEGGGEKQYF,TGTGCCAGCAGTGACGAGGGCGGGGGGGAGAAGCAGTACTTC
TRBV7-2,.,TRBJ1-1,.,CANSLDQLMNTEAFF,TGTGCCAACAGCTTAGATCAGTTGATGAACACTGAAGCTTTCTTT
TRBV20-1,few,TRBJ2-4,.,CSASVPSYNEQYF,TGCAGTGCAAGCGTCCCCTCATACAATGAGCAGTACTTC
TRBV29-1,many,TRBJ2-7,.,CSVTEAYEQYF,TGCAGCGTTACGGAGGCCTACGAGCAGTACTTC
TRBV7-3,.,TRBJ2-7,TRBD2,CASSLGLQGGDEQYF,TGTGCCAGCAGCTTAGGGCTGCAGGGAGGGGACGAGCAGTACTTC